A selection of T cell receptor beta chains follows, all from one sample in a study of CD8 T cells in ankylosing spondylitis. TCRdb re-called the 5' RACE reads with MiXCR, one entry per CDR3 protein. There are around 99,000 distinct CDR3 sequences in the sample; about 9% occur only once, and approximately 4.8% lies in the top ten. Input material: blood, either unsorted or a sorted T cell fraction (not recorded which). These receptor sequences come from a male donor with ankylosing spondylitis or in good health (not recorded which). Each CDR3 is given with its conserved first and last residue. Each record gives: D gene, clone size, J gene, V gene, CDR3 DNA, CDR3 protein. D genes are given only for firm matches. Not all rows give a size; the values are once, few, many and, for expanded clones, a class.

d_call: -
clone_size: many
j_call: TRBJ2-5
v_call: TRBV7-6
cdr3_nt: TGTGCCAGCAGCCCCACCTGGGAGACCCAGTACTTC
cdr3_aa: CASSPTWETQYF

d_call: -
clone_size: many
j_call: TRBJ2-3
v_call: TRBV5-1
cdr3_nt: TGCGCCAGCAGCTTGGTTCTTTCTAGCACAGATACGCAGTATTTT
cdr3_aa: CASSLVLSSTDTQYF

d_call: -
clone_size: many
j_call: TRBJ2-2
v_call: TRBV25-1
cdr3_nt: TGTGCCAGCAGTGAACCCGAAACGACCGGGGAGCTGTTTTTT
cdr3_aa: CASSEPETTGELFF

d_call: -
clone_size: many
j_call: TRBJ2-3
v_call: TRBV20-1
cdr3_nt: TGCAGTGCTAGAGGCCGATTGAGTACAGATACGCAGTATTTT
cdr3_aa: CSARGRLSTDTQYF

d_call: -
clone_size: many
j_call: TRBJ2-5
v_call: TRBV5-1
cdr3_nt: TGCGCCAGCAGCTTATTGGGGGCACGGGAGACCCAGTACTTC
cdr3_aa: CASSLLGARETQYF

d_call: -
clone_size: many
j_call: TRBJ1-6
v_call: TRBV7-9
cdr3_nt: TGTGCCAGCAGCCGAGCACAGGGTATACAGCCCTTACCCCTCCACTTT
cdr3_aa: CASSRAQGIQPLPLHF

d_call: -
clone_size: -
j_call: TRBJ2-5
v_call: TRBV7-2
cdr3_nt: TGTGCCAGCAGCTTAAGGACGGCGGCAGAGACCCAGTACTTC
cdr3_aa: CASSLRTAAETQYF

d_call: TRBD1
clone_size: -
j_call: TRBJ2-7
v_call: TRBV29-1
cdr3_nt: TGCAGCGTTGAGTGGGACAGTTCCTACGAGCAGTACTTC
cdr3_aa: CSVEWDSSYEQYF

d_call: TRBD1
clone_size: many
j_call: TRBJ2-2
v_call: TRBV5-1
cdr3_nt: TGCGCCAGCAGCTTCACCGGGACAGGGAACACCGGGGAGCTGTTTTTT
cdr3_aa: CASSFTGTGNTGELFF

d_call: TRBD1
clone_size: many
j_call: TRBJ1-6
v_call: TRBV5-1
cdr3_nt: TGCGCCAGCAGCTTACAGGGGGAAAATTCACCCCTCCACTTT
cdr3_aa: CASSLQGENSPLHF

d_call: -
clone_size: few
j_call: TRBJ2-1
v_call: TRBV19
cdr3_nt: TGTGCCAGTAGTCGGGCCGTCAACAATGAGCAGTTCTTC
cdr3_aa: CASSRAVNNEQFF

d_call: -
clone_size: many
j_call: TRBJ1-6
v_call: TRBV5-1
cdr3_nt: TGCGCCAGCAGCTTGGATCTACGAACCTATAATTCACCCCTCCACTTT
cdr3_aa: CASSLDLRTYNSPLHF

d_call: TRBD1
clone_size: many
j_call: TRBJ2-2
v_call: TRBV28
cdr3_nt: TGTGCCAGCAGTTTAAACAGGGGGCTCACCGGGGAGCTGTTTTTT
cdr3_aa: CASSLNRGLTGELFF